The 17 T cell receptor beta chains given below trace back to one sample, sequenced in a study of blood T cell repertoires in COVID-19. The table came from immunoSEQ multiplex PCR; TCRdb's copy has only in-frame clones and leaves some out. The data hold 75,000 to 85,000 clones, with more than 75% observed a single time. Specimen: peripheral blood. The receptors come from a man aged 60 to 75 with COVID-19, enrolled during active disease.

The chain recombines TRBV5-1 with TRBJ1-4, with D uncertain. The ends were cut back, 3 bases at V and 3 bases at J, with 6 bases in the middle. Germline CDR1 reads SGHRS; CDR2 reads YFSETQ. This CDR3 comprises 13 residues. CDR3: CASSSVPNEKLFF. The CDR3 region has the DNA TGCGCCAGCAGCTCGGTGCCTAATGAAAAACTGTTTTTT.

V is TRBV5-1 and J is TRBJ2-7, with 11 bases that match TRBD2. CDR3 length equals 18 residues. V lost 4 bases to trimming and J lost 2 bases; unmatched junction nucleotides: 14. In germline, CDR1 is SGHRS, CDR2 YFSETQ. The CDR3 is CASSQTSGRASPPYEQYF. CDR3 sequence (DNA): TGCGCCAGCAGCCAAACTAGCGGGAGAGCTAGCCCCCCCTACGAGCAGTACTTC.

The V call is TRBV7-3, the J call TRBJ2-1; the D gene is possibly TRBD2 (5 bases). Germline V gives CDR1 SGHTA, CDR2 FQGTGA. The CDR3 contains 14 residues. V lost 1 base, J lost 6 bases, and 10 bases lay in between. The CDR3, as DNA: TGTGCCAGCAGCTTAAGTAGCGTCGGCAATGAGCAGTTCTTC. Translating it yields CASSLSSVGNEQFF.

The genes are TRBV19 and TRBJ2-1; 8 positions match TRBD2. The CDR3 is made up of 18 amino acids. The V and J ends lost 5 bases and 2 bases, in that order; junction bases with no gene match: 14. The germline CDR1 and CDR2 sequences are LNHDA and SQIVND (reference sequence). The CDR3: CASSLSGGAIGAYNEQFF. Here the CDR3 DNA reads TGTGCCAGTAGTCTGTCCGGGGGGGCGATTGGGGCCTACAATGAGCAGTTCTTC.

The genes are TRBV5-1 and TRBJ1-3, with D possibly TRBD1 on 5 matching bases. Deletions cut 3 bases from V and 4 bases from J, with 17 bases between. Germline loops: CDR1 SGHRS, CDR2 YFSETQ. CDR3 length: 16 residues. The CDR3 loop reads CASSSWDQGTGNTIYF. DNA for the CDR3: TGCGCCAGCAGCTCGTGGGATCAGGGAACGGGAAACACCATATATTTT.

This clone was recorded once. CDR3 region: CASSVGTSGIAGELFF. In nucleotides, the CDR3 is TGTGCCAGCAGCGTAGGGACTAGCGGGATCGCCGGGGAGCTGTTTTTT. This chain uses TRBV9 with TRBJ2-2, with 12 bases aligning to TRBD2. This CDR3 has 16 residues. The V gene's germline CDR1 is SGDLS and CDR2 YYNGEE. V shed 0 bases and J 6 bases; nucleotides not matched to a gene: 3.

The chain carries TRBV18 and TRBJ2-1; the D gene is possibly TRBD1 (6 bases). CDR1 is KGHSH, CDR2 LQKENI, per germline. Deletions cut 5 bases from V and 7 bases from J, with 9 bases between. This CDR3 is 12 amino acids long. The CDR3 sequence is CASSEDRNEQFF. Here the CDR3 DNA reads TGTGCCAGCTCAGAGGACAGAAATGAGCAGTTCTTC.

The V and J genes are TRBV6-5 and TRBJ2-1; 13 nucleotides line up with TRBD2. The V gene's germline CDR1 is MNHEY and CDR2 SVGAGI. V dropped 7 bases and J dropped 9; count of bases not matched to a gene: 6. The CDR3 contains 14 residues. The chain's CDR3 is CASIRLAGGGEQFF. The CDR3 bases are TGTGCCAGCATTCGACTAGCGGGGGGAGGTGAGCAGTTCTTC.

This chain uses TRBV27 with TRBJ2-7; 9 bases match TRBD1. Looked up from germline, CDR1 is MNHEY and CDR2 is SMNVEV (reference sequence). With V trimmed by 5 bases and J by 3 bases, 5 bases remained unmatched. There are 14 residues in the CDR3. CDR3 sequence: CASSQEDRGYEQYF. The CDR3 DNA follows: TGTGCCAGCAGTCAGGAGGACAGGGGCTACGAGCAGTACTTC.

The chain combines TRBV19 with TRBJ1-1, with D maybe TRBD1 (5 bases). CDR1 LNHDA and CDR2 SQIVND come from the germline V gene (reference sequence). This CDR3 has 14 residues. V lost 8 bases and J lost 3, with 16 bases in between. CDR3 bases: TGTGCCAGTTTCCCCTGGGGCAGTGACACTGAAGCTTTCTTT. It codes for CASFPWGSDTEAFF.

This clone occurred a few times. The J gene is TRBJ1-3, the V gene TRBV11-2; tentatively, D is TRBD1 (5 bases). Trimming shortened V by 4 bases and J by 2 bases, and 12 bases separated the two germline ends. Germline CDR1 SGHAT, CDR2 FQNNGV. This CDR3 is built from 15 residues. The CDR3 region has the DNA TGTGCCAGCAGCTCACTCAGGGATGCTGGAAACACCATATATTTT. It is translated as CASSSLRDAGNTIYF.

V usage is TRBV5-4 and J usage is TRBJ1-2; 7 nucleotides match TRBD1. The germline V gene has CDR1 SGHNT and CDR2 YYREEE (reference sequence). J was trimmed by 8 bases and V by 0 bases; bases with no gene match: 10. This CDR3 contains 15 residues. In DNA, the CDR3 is TGTGCCAGCAGCTTGGACCAGACAGGGTTGGAGGGCTACACCTTC. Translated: CASSLDQTGLEGYTF.

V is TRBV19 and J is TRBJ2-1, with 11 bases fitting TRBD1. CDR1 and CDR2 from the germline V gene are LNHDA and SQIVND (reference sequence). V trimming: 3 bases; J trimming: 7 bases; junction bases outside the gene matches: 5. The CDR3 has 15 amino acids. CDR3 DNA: TGTGCCAGTAGTATTTCCGGACAGGGGGCGAATGAGCAGTTCTTC. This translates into CASSISGQGANEQFF.

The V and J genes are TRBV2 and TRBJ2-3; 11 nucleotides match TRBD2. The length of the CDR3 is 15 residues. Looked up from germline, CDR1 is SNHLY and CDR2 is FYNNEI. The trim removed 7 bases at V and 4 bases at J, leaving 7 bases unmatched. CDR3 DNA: TGTGCCAGCACCGTAGCGGGAGGGCCGTCAGATACGCAGTATTTT. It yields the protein CASTVAGGPSDTQYF.

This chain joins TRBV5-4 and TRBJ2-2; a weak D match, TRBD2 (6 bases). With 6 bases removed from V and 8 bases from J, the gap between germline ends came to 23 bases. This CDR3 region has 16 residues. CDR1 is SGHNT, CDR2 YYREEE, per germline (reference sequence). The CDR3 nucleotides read TGTGCCAGCACAGCAGGGAGGCAGGGCGCTACAGGGGAGCTGTTTTTT. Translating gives CASTAGRQGATGELFF.

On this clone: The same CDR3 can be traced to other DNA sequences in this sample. This chain's CDR3 is CASSLRVGETQYF. CDR3 in DNA: TGTGCCAGCAGCTTACGGGTTGGAGAGACCCAGTACTTC. The rearrangement joins TRBV11-3 to TRBJ2-5; no clear D. Trimming removed 2 bases at V and 4 bases at J, with 8 bases between. CDR3 size: 13 residues. In germline, CDR1 is SGHNT, CDR2 YENEEA.

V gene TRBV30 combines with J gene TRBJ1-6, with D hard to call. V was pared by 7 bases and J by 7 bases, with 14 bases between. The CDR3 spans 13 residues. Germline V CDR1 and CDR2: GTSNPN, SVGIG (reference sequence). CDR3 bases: TGTGCCTCAGGACCTAGGAGGAATTCACCCCTCCACTTT. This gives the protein CASGPRRNSPLHF.